The 18 T cell receptor beta chains presented below share a single source sample, sequenced in a study of blood T cells in healthy people across ages (dated by TCRdb to the mid-2010s). Libraries were built with 5' RACE. Sequenced on an Illumina HiSeq 2500. The second PCR ran for about 6 to 11 cycles and used a J-beta primer mix along with a sample-barcoded 5' primer. The public reads were reanalyzed by TCRdb: fastp trimming at Q25, MiXCR alignment, in-frame beta chains only. Entries that share a CDR3 protein sequence are merged under the most common genes and DNA. In this sample the table shows under 950,000 distinct CDR3 sequences, 20% to 25% of which occur a single time. Of the sample, about 22% falls within the top ten clones. Material: blood. The receptors were sampled from a man between 65 and 85 years old in good health.

The genes are TRBV14 and TRBJ2-7; 8 bases are shared with TRBD1. In germline, CDR1 is SGHDN, CDR2 FVKESK. The junction had 8 bases not matched to a gene; V was cut back by 6 bases and J by 7 bases. The CDR3 runs to 13 residues. The CDR3 DNA sequence: TGTGCCAGCAGGCATACAGGGGGTGGTGAGCAGTACTTC. This translates into CASRHTGGGEQYF.

This chain links TRBV6-5 with TRBJ2-3, with D hard to call. The CDR3 is 14 residues long. V dropped 7 bases and J dropped 4 bases, with 15 bases sitting between them. Germline CDR1 reads MNHEY; CDR2 reads SVGAGI. CDR3 nucleotide sequence: TGTGCCAGCACACCGTCGGCAGCCCCAGATACGCAGTATTTT. Protein sequence: CASTPSAAPDTQYF.

The V call is TRBV29-1, the J call TRBJ1-2, with D possibly matching TRBD1 (5 bases). CDR1 is SQVTM, CDR2 ANQGSEA, per germline. The CDR3 contains 14 residues. Trimming shortened V by 6 bases and J by 2 bases, and 16 bases separated the two germline ends. The CDR3 region is CSVRAGDANYGYTF. CDR3 nucleotide sequence: TGCAGCGTCCGGGCGGGGGACGCCAACTATGGCTACACCTTC.

This clonotype was counted many times. The chain employs TRBV21-1 and TRBJ2-3; TRBD1, the table's D call, was not compared with the DNA. TRBV21-1 is reported as a pseudogene. The CDR3 totals 14 residues. In nucleotides, the CDR3 is TGTGCCAGCAGTACGACGGGGGGGCTTTATACGCGGTATTTT. The encoded protein is CASSTTGGLYTRYF.

This clonotype was recorded once. The chain links TRBV10-3 to TRBJ2-7, with TRBD1 matching over 8 bases. Germline CDR1 ENHRY, CDR2 SYGVKD. Trimming took 5 bases from V and 3 from J; bases not matched to a gene: 9. The CDR3 is 15 residues long. CDR3 in DNA: TGTGCCATCAGTCCACCGGGACAGGCCCTCTACGAGCAGTACTTC. Its protein product is CAISPPGQALYEQYF.

In this sample, this clonotype turned up many times. The chain joins TRBV12-3 or TRBV12-4 to TRBJ2-3, with D uncertain. Trimming cost V 8 bases and J 2 bases, with 20 bases left between them. The CDR3 is 16 amino acids. The CDR3 DNA is TGTGCCAGCGAACCGGGCCGTACTTATTCCACAGATACGCAGTATTTT. Its protein is CASEPGRTYSTDTQYF.

This clonotype was detected a few times. The V gene is TRBV20-1, the J gene TRBJ2-3, with TRBD2 as a possible D gene (7 bases). This CDR3 is built from 11 residues. CDR1 is DFQATT, CDR2 SNEGSKA, per germline (reference sequence). V was clipped by 4 bases and J by 11 bases, with 13 bases between them. DNA for the CDR3: TGCAGTGCTAAGAGGGGGGGAAGGCAGTATTTT. This codes for CSAKRGGRQYF.

The chain uses TRBV2 and TRBJ2-3; D uncertain. CDR1 is SNHLY, CDR2 FYNNEI, per germline. The CDR3 spans 14 residues. V was pared by 4 bases and J by 5 bases, with 13 bases between. The CDR3 DNA sequence: TGTGCCAGCAGTGTTAGGTCGGAAATAGATACGCAGTATTTT. It specifies CASSVRSEIDTQYF.

V is TRBV7-9 and J is TRBJ1-4; no clear D gene. V was shortened by 3 bases and J by 7 bases, with 9 bases between the two germline ends. This CDR3 has 13 residues. The germline CDR1 and CDR2 sequences are SEHNR and FQNEAQ (reference sequence). The CDR3 protein is CASSFPDGEKLFF. In nucleotides, the CDR3 is TGTGCCAGCAGCTTCCCGGACGGTGAAAAACTGTTTTTT.

CDR3 in DNA: TGTGCCAGCAGCAAATTTTATTGGCCAGAGCGGGCCACTGAAGCTTTCTTT. It is translated as CASSKFYWPERATEAFF. This chain uses TRBV21-1 with TRBJ1-1. TRBV21-1 is a recognized pseudogene. The CDR3 runs to 17 residues.

The genes are TRBV7-9 and TRBJ1-2; D may be TRBD1 (5 bases). Trimming stripped 4 bases from V and 2 bases from J, with 11 bases between. This CDR3 comprises 14 residues. Looked up from germline, CDR1 is SEHNR and CDR2 is FQNEAQ (reference sequence). CDR3 sequence reads: CASSSRGSNYGYTF. The CDR3 DNA sequence: TGTGCCAGCAGCTCCCGGGGGTCAAACTATGGCTACACCTTC.

The CDR3: CSARDRRGTQYF. CDR3 coding DNA: TGCAGTGCTAGAGACAGGCGGGGGACCCAGTACTTC. The J gene is TRBJ2-1, the V gene TRBV20-1, with D possibly being TRBD2 (6 bases). TRBJ2-5 explains the end of the DNA better; the J call may be wrong. Germline V gene data show CDR1 as DFQATT and CDR2 as SNEGSKA (reference sequence). The CDR3 runs 12 residues.

The chain joins TRBV20-1 to TRBJ1-6; weak D call: TRBD1 (6 bases). Germline-derived CDR1 and CDR2 are DFQATT and SNEGSKA (reference sequence). Between the trimmed V and J ends, which lost 6 bases and 5 bases, there was a span of 11 bases. The CDR3 length is 13 residues. CDR3 nucleotide sequence: TGCAGTGCCCGGGACACACATAATTCACCCCTCCACTTT. Translating gives CSARDTHNSPLHF.

This clonotype was counted a few times. As the CDR3 is not closed by the conserved phenylalanine or tryptophan, this likely results from a read error. The chain uses TRBV20-1 and TRBJ2-1; D gene ambiguous. The germline gives CDR1 DFQATT, CDR2 SNEGSKA (reference sequence). This CDR3 is built from 16 residues. V was cut by 0 bases and J by 6 bases, with 18 bases left in between. The DNA for the CDR3 is TGCAGTGCTAGAGATCTTTCCAGCACAAGTTCCAATGAGCAGTTCCTC. The encoded protein is CSARDLSSTSSNEQFL.

There are a few counts of this clonotype. The V gene is TRBV29-1, the J gene TRBJ2-2; D is unclear. Trimming cost V 4 bases and J 4 bases, with 10 bases left between them. Germline lookup yields CDR1 SQVTM and CDR2 ANQGSEA. The CDR3 runs to 13 residues. CDR3 sequence: CSVGVSGTGELFF. The CDR3 DNA follows: TGCAGCGTTGGGGTTTCGGGCACCGGGGAGCTGTTTTTT.

A few counts support this clonotype. CDR3 coding DNA: TGTGCCAGCAGGGAACAGGGGGCGCGAGAAAAACTGTTTTTT. Translation gives CASREQGAREKLFF. The chain couples TRBV2 to TRBJ1-4, with TRBD1 identical over 9 bases. The V gene's germline CDR1 is SNHLY and CDR2 FYNNEI. The CDR3 sequence is 14 residues long. Trimming at V came to 6 bases and at J to 8 bases, leaving 7 bases not matched to a gene.

The chain joins TRBV28 to TRBJ1-5; D is possibly TRBD1 (6 bases). Trimming took off 5 bases at V and 8 bases at J, with 16 bases between the two ends. Germline V gene sequence: CDR1 MDHEN, CDR2 SYDVKM. This CDR3 is 14 amino acids long. For the CDR3, the DNA is TGTGCCAGCAGTCCACAGACAGGTAACAAGCCCCAGCATTTT. Protein product: CASSPQTGNKPQHF.

CDR3 DNA sequence: TGTGCCATCAGGTTCGGTTTCAATCAGCCCCAGCATTTT. Protein: CAIRFGFNQPQHF. This rearrangement joins TRBV10-3 to TRBJ1-5; unclear D gene. Germline values: CDR1 ENHRY, CDR2 SYGVKD. The CDR3 loop spans 13 amino acids. Deletions cut 6 bases from V and 3 bases from J, with 9 bases between.